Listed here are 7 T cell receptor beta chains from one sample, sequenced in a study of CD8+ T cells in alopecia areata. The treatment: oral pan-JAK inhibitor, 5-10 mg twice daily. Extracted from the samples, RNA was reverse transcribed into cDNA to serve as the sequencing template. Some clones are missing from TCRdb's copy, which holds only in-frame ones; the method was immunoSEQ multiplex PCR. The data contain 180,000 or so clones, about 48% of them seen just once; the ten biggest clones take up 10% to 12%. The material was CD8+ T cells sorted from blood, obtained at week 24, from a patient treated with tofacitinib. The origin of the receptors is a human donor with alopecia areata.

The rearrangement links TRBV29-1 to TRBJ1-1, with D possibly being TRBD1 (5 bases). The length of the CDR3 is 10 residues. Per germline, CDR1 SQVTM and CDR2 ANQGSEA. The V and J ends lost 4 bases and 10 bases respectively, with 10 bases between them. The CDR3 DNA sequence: TGCAGCGTTGCAGGGAGCGGAGCTTTCTTT. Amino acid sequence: CSVAGSGAFF. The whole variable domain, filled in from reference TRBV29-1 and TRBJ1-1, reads SAVISQKPSRDICQRGTSLTIQCQVDSQVTMMFWYRQQPGQSLTLIATANQGSEATYESGFVIDKFPISRPNLTFSTLTVSNMSPEDSSIYLCSVAGSGAFFGQGTRLTVV.

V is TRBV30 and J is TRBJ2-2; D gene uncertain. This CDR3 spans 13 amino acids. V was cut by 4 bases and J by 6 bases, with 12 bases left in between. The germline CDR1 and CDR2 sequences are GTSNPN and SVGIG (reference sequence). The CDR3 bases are TGTGCCTGGACCTTCCGGGCGTCCGGGGAGCTGTTTTTT. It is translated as CAWTFRASGELFF.

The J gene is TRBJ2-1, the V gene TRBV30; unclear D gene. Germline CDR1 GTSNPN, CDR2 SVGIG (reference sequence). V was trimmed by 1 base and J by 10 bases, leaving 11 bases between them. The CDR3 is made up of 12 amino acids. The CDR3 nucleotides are TGTGCCTGGAGTGGCTTAGCTAGGGAGCAGTTCTTC. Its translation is CAWSGLAREQFF.

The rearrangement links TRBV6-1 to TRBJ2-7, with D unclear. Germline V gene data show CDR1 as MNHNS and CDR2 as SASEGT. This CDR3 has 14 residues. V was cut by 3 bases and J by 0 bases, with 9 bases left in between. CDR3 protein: CASSEARSSYEQYF. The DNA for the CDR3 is TGTGCCAGCAGTGAGGCCAGGAGCTCCTACGAGCAGTACTTC.

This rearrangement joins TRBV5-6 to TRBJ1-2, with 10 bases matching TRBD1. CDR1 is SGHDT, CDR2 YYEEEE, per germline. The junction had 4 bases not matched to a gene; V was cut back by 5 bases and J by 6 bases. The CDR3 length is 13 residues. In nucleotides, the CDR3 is TGTGCCAGCAGTGATGGGACAGGGGATGGCTACACCTTC. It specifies CASSDGTGDGYTF. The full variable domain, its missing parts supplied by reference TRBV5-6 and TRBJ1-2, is DAGVTQSPTHLIKTRGQQVTLRCSPKSGHDTVSWYQQALGQGPQFIFQYYEEEERQRGNFPDRFSGHQFPNYSSELNVNALLLGDSALYLCASSDGTGDGYTFGSGTRLTVV.

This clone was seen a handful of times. Written as DNA, the CDR3 is TGTGCCAGCGCCGAAATTAGACTAGCGGGGGGCGGTACCTACGAGCAGTACTTC. Residues: CASAEIRLAGGGTYEQYF. The chain recombines TRBV27 with TRBJ2-7; 13 nucleotides line up with TRBD2. CDR3 size: 18 residues. The J segment lost 2 bases and the V segment lost 8 bases, leaving 15 bases of the junction unmatched. The germline gives CDR1 MNHEY, CDR2 SMNVEV (reference sequence).

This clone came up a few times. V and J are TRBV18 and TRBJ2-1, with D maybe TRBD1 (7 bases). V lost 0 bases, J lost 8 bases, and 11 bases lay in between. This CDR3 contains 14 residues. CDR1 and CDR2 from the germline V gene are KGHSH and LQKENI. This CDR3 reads CASSPPDREDEQFF. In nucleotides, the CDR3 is TGTGCCAGCTCACCACCCGACAGGGAGGATGAGCAGTTCTTC.